Presented here are 12 T cell receptor beta chains from one specimen sequenced in a study of blood T cell repertoires in COVID-19. Generated by immunoSEQ multiplex PCR, the TCRdb table keeps only in-frame clones and is missing some. The table lists 70,000 to 95,000 clones, 75% to 90% of them singletons. Sequencing input: peripheral blood. Receptors were obtained from a human donor in a cohort sampled during active COVID-19.

The chain joins TRBV2 to TRBJ1-5; D is possibly TRBD1 (6 bases). The CDR3 extends over 15 amino acids. The ends were cut back, 4 bases at V and 2 bases at J, with 12 bases in the middle. The V gene's germline CDR1 is SNHLY and CDR2 FYNNEI. CDR3 in amino acids: CASSADRQGNQPQHF. The CDR3 region has the DNA TGTGCCAGCAGTGCAGACAGGCAAGGCAATCAGCCCCAGCATTTT.

The rearrangement links TRBV5-4 to TRBJ1-1; D perhaps matches TRBD1 (6 bases). CDR1 is SGHNT and CDR2 is YYREEE in the germline V gene (reference sequence). The V end was cut by 5 bases, the J end by 1 base, with 12 bases between. The CDR3 runs to 14 residues. The DNA of the CDR3 is TGTGCCAGCAGGCGGACAGATGAGAACACTGAAGCTTTCTTT. It encodes CASRRTDENTEAFF.

The J gene is TRBJ1-5, the V gene TRBV24-1; 9 nucleotides match TRBD1. The CDR3 is 16 residues long. The germline V gene encodes CDR1 KGHDR and CDR2 SFDVKD. V was clipped by 5 bases and J by 2 bases; unmatched bases: 6. CDR3 sequence reads: CATSGTGQGRNQPQHF. CDR3 DNA: TGTGCCACCAGTGGTACGGGACAGGGCCGCAATCAGCCCCAGCATTTT.

This clone came up many times. The J gene is TRBJ2-3, the V gene TRBV4-2, with 10 bases identical to TRBD2. Germline trimming cut 0 bases from V and 2 bases from J; bases unmatched to any gene: 14. This CDR3 is 20 amino acids long. Germline values: CDR1 LGHNA, CDR2 YNFKEQ. The CDR3 region has the DNA TGTGCCAGCAGCCAAGAACCCTTAGCGGGGGGCCCCTCATCCACAGATACGCAGTATTTT. As protein: CASSQEPLAGGPSSTDTQYF.

The rearrangement uses TRBV5-3 and TRBJ2-4, with D possibly TRBD2 on 7 matching bases. TRBV5-3 is an ORF, and what it does is uncertain. Trimming removed 1 base from V and 6 bases from J, with 20 bases in between. The CDR3 runs 17 residues. The DNA for the CDR3 is TGTGCCAGAAGCTTGACGACACGGGGGGCCACGTTAAACATTCAGTACTTC. This codes for CARSLTTRGATLNIQYF.

The count of this clone is one. The chain has TRBV5-1 and TRBJ1-5; tentatively, D is TRBD1 (5 bases). Germline V lookup: CDR1 SGHRS, CDR2 YFSETQ. V lost 1 base, J lost 4 bases, and 9 bases lay in between. The CDR3 is 14 amino acids. The CDR3 region has the DNA TGCGCCAGCAGCTTGAGGGGTGGGAATCAGCCCCAGCATTTT. Residues: CASSLRGGNQPQHF.

This rearrangement joins TRBV24-1 to TRBJ2-3; D call uncertain. V shed 7 bases and J shed 0 bases, with 10 bases lying between them. CDR1 is KGHDR and CDR2 is SFDVKD in the germline V gene. This CDR3 has 14 amino acids. This CDR3 is CATRAAGSTDTQYF. The CDR3 nucleotides are TGTGCCACCAGGGCCGCAGGAAGCACAGATACGCAGTATTTT.

Only a few counts were recorded for this clone. The rearrangement links TRBV27 to TRBJ2-7, with a tentative D call TRBD1 (5 bases). This CDR3 has 13 residues. Trimming took off 5 bases at V and 0 bases at J, with 8 bases between the two ends. From germline, CDR1 is MNHEY and CDR2 SMNVEV (reference sequence). CDR3 sequence: CASSRDSSYEQYF. CDR3 nucleotide sequence: TGTGCCAGCAGTCGCGACAGCTCCTACGAGCAGTACTTC.

In its sample, this clone was seen once. The gene calls are TRBV28 and TRBJ2-1; D possibly corresponds to TRBD2 (5 bases). Germline V CDR1 and CDR2: MDHEN, SYDVKM. V was trimmed by 5 bases and J by 8 bases, leaving 13 bases between them. CDR3 size: 13 residues. The CDR3 sequence: CASSLGIGDEQFF. Written as DNA, the CDR3 is TGTGCCAGCAGTCTGGGGATCGGGGATGAGCAGTTCTTC.

The rearrangement links TRBV7-6 to TRBJ2-7, with D tentatively TRBD1 (5 bases). V shed 0 bases and J shed 2 bases, with 11 bases lying between them. CDR1 is SGHVS, CDR2 FNYEAQ, per germline. This CDR3 is built from 15 residues. The chain's CDR3 is CASSLAGQGAYEQYF. For the CDR3, the DNA is TGTGCCAGCAGCTTAGCGGGGCAGGGTGCCTACGAGCAGTACTTC.

The gene calls are TRBV2 and TRBJ2-5; 7 bases are a match to TRBD1. The CDR3 spans 15 residues. Germline assignment: CDR1 SNHLY and CDR2 FYNNEI. Trimming at V came to 6 bases and at J to 1 base, leaving 8 bases not matched to a gene. The CDR3 DNA reads as TGTGCCAGCAGAGGGGCCAGGGGGTTCCAAGAGACCCAGTACTTC. Amino acid sequence: CASRGARGFQETQYF.

This clone turned up a few times. The rearrangement joins TRBV10-1 to TRBJ2-5; 11 bases fit TRBD2. Germline values: CDR1 WNHNN, CDR2 SYGVQD (reference sequence). CDR3 length: 16 amino acids. The V segment lost 4 bases and the J segment 4 bases; nucleotides outside the gene matches: 8. The DNA of the CDR3 is TGCGCCAGCAGTGGGGGGACTAGCGGTCTGGGAGAGACCCAGTACTTC. This gives the protein CASSGGTSGLGETQYF.